This T cell receptor beta chain was documented in a study of spatial heterogeneity in lung cancer. Study results and caveats: Counts of expanded alpha and beta TCRs within tumors tracked the tumor nonsynonymous mutation count.

As to time point: sample taken at primary tumor resection. TCRdb analysed the 5' RACE reads with MiXCR anew, one entry per CDR3 protein. This sample yields thousands of distinct CDR3 sequences, of which more than 13% are seen a single time; around 10% belongs to the top ten. Germline V gives CDR1 DFQATT, CDR2 SNEGSKA (reference sequence). This CDR3 is 18 amino acids long. J gave up 5 bases and V 3 bases, and 16 bases lay outside the gene matches. This clonotype was recorded many times. Its specificity is unknown. This material consisted of lung tumor tissue, taken at surgery. This receptor was obtained from a female donor with early-stage non-small cell lung cancer. The chain has TRBV20-1 and TRBJ2-5; 12 nucleotides agree with TRBD2. CDR3 in amino acids: CSARFPSGGAGFMETQYF. CDR3 sequence (DNA): TGCAGTGCTAGGTTCCCTAGCGGGGGGGCTGGTTTCATGGAGACCCAGTACTTC.